These 21 T cell receptor beta chains were all obtained from the same sample, sequenced in a study of blood T cell repertoires in COVID-19. This table comes from immunoSEQ multiplex PCR, and its TCRdb copy is limited to in-frame clones, with some not included. The sample includes tens of thousands of clones, about 88% of them seen just once. The sample comprised peripheral blood. The receptors were sampled from a woman between 50 and 59 years old with active or convalescent COVID-19.

In DNA, the CDR3 is TGTGCCAGCAGCGTAGCTGGACAGGGGGCCATGTACGAGCAGTACTTC. Translating it yields CASSVAGQGAMYEQYF. V gene TRBV9 combines with J gene TRBJ2-7; the match to TRBD1 covers 11 bases. The germline CDR1 and CDR2 sequences are SGDLS and YYNGEE. The CDR3 is 16 residues long. With V trimmed by 0 bases and J by 4 bases, 6 bases remained unmatched.

The gene calls are TRBV27 and TRBJ2-1; no clear D gene. The ends were cut back, 6 bases at V and 3 bases at J, with 9 bases in the middle. Germline-derived CDR1 and CDR2 are MNHEY and SMNVEV (reference sequence). The CDR3 runs to 13 residues. As DNA, the CDR3 is TGTGCCAGCAGGAAGAGAATCTACAATGAGCAGTTCTTC. This gives the protein CASRKRIYNEQFF.

CDR3 nucleotide sequence: TGTGCCTGGAGTTCACGACTAGCGGGGGACTCTGGGGCCAACGTCCTGACTTTC. Protein sequence: CAWSSRLAGDSGANVLTF. The rearrangement joins TRBV30 to TRBJ2-6, with 12 bases aligning to TRBD2. This CDR3 is 18 amino acids long. Germline V gene lookup returns CDR1 GTSNPN and CDR2 SVGIG (reference sequence). After removal of 2 bases from V and 0 bases from J, the junction contained 5 bases not matched to a gene.

The chain couples TRBV5-5 to TRBJ2-1; 9 bases fit TRBD1. Germline V gene data show CDR1 as SGHKS and CDR2 as YYEKEE (reference sequence). With V trimmed by 4 bases and J by 7 bases, 9 bases remained unmatched. The CDR3 contains 15 residues. The CDR3 nucleotides read TGTGCCAGCAGCCCTGGGACAGGGAGGGGGAATGAGCAGTTCTTC. It specifies CASSPGTGRGNEQFF.

J is TRBJ1-2 and V is TRBV2, with a possible D match to TRBD1 (6 bases). This CDR3 has 13 amino acids. The germline V and J ends were trimmed by 5 bases and 6 bases, with 13 bases remaining between them. Germline loops: CDR1 SNHLY, CDR2 FYNNEI. CDR3 sequence: CASSPQGRDGYTF. For the CDR3, the DNA is TGTGCCAGCAGTCCACAGGGAAGGGATGGCTACACCTTC. Variable domain in full (rest from reference TRBV2 and TRBJ1-2): EPEVTQTPSHQVTQMGQEVILRCVPISNHLYFYWYRQILGQKVEFLVSFYNNEISEKSEIFDDQFSVERPDGSNFTLKIRSTKLEDSAMYFCASSPQGRDGYTFGSGTRLTVV.

The chain couples TRBV9 to TRBJ2-7; 7 bases align to TRBD2. Germline loops: CDR1 SGDLS, CDR2 YYNGEE. J gave up 4 bases and V 4 bases, and 11 bases lay outside the gene matches. This CDR3 is 15 amino acids long. As DNA, the CDR3 is TGTGCCAGCAGCTCCGGGGCGGGGGTAGCTTACGAGCAGTACTTC. Translating it yields CASSSGAGVAYEQYF.

The chain recombines TRBV9 with TRBJ2-5; 9 bases fit TRBD1. The CDR3 contains 14 residues. The V gene end was trimmed by 5 bases and the J gene end by 2 bases; junction bases not matched to a gene: 4. Germline V CDR1 and CDR2: SGDLS, YYNGEE. As DNA, the CDR3 is TGTGCCAGCAGTGACAGGGGGGGACAAGAGACCCAGTACTTC. Amino acids: CASSDRGGQETQYF. Looking up the rest from reference TRBV9 and TRBJ2-5 gives the full variable domain: DSGVTQTPKHLITATGQRVTLRCSPRSGDLSVYWYQQSLDQGLQFLIQYYNGEERAKGNILERFSAQQFPDLHSELNLSSLELGDSALYFCASSDRGGQETQYFGPGTRLLVL.

The chain carries TRBV2 and TRBJ1-1; D is unclear. This CDR3 contains 12 residues. The V and J ends lost 7 bases and 1 base respectively, with 7 bases between them. Germline CDR1 reads SNHLY; CDR2 reads FYNNEI. CDR3 sequence (DNA): TGTGCCAGCAACAGCCGGAACACTGAAGCTTTCTTT. It codes for CASNSRNTEAFF. The entire variable domain, with the rest obtained from reference TRBV2 and TRBJ1-1, is as follows: EPEVTQTPSHQVTQMGQEVILRCVPISNHLYFYWYRQILGQKVEFLVSFYNNEISEKSEIFDDQFSVERPDGSNFTLKIRSTKLEDSAMYFCASNSRNTEAFFGQGTRLTVV.

In this sample, this clone turned up a few times. This sequence joins TRBV9 and TRBJ1-5; D is undetermined. Germline CDR1 and CDR2: SGDLS and YYNGEE. The CDR3 covers 15 residues. The ends were cut back, 4 bases at V and 4 bases at J, with 15 bases in the middle. For the CDR3, the DNA is TGTGCCAGCAGCCCGCGGCACGGGGAGAATCAGCCCCAGCATTTT. Protein: CASSPRHGENQPQHF. The full variable domain, completed using reference TRBV9 and TRBJ1-5, is DSGVTQTPKHLITATGQRVTLRCSPRSGDLSVYWYQQSLDQGLQFLIQYYNGEERAKGNILERFSAQQFPDLHSELNLSSLELGDSALYFCASSPRHGENQPQHFGDGTRLSIL.

The chain recombines TRBV11-3 with TRBJ2-1, with D perhaps TRBD2 (6 bases). This CDR3 is built from 15 residues. Per the germline V gene, CDR1 is SGHNT and CDR2 is YENEEA. Trimming shortened V by 6 bases and J by 0 bases, and 12 bases separated the two germline ends. The CDR3 coding sequence is TGTGCCAGCAGTTGGGGCGGGACCTCCTACAATGAGCAGTTCTTC. Its translation: CASSWGGTSYNEQFF.

The genes are TRBV28 and TRBJ2-3; possible D gene TRBD2, 6 bases. In germline, CDR1 is MDHEN, CDR2 SYDVKM. Trimming pared 3 bases from V and 0 bases from J, leaving 13 bases between. The CDR3 extends over 16 amino acids. The CDR3 DNA reads TGTGCCAGCAGTTTCTCTAGCGACTCTAGCACAGATACGCAGTATTTT. This sequence encodes CASSFSSDSSTDTQYF.

This rearrangement joins TRBV4-1 to TRBJ1-2; TRBD1 agrees at 7 bases. CDR3 length: 16 amino acids. Trimming removed 3 bases from V and 1 base from J; junction bases left unmatched: 8. The germline V gene has CDR1 MGHRA and CDR2 YSYEKL. Here the CDR3 DNA reads TGCGCCAGCAGCCATACCTCTGGACAGGTTAACTATGGCTACACCTTC. Translated: CASSHTSGQVNYGYTF.

The genes are TRBV27 and TRBJ1-4; 9 bases are a match to TRBD1. In germline, CDR1 is MNHEY, CDR2 SMNVEV (reference sequence). The CDR3 covers 11 residues. The CDR3 nucleotides are TGTGCAACGGGACAGGGCGAAAAACTGTTTTTT. It codes for CATGQGEKLFF.

V and J are TRBV28 and TRBJ1-2; tentatively, D is TRBD1 (6 bases). V lost 2 bases to trimming and J lost 4 bases, with 17 bases between them. The CDR3 spans 16 residues. Germline CDR1 MDHEN, CDR2 SYDVKM. The CDR3 sequence: CASSLGVRGQSYGYTF. The CDR3 DNA is TGTGCCAGCAGTTTAGGGGTCAGGGGCCAAAGCTATGGCTACACCTTC.

V and J are TRBV11-2 and TRBJ1-1; D unclear. The V end lost 5 bases, the J end lost 8 bases, and 9 bases lay between the germline ends. The V gene's germline CDR1 is SGHAT and CDR2 FQNNGV. This CDR3 spans 11 amino acids. CDR3 in amino acids: CASSLLGEAFF. DNA for the CDR3: TGTGCCAGCAGCCTACTCGGGGAAGCTTTCTTT. The full variable domain, with the rest looked up from reference TRBV11-2 and TRBJ1-1, is EAGVAQSPRYKIIEKRQSVAFWCNPISGHATLYWYQQILGQGPKLLIQFQNNGVVDDSQLPKDRFSAERLKGVDSTLKIQPAKLEDSAVYLCASSLLGEAFFGQGTRLTVV.

The J gene is TRBJ2-3, the V gene TRBV28; a weak D match, TRBD2 (5 bases). CDR3 length: 12 residues. Germline V gives CDR1 MDHEN, CDR2 SYDVKM. V was clipped by 5 bases and J by 4 bases, with 7 bases between them. The CDR3 bases are TGTGCCAGCAGTCTGAGGGCAGATACGCAGTATTTT. This translates into CASSLRADTQYF.

This sequence joins TRBV3-1 (or the pseudogene TRBV3-2) and TRBJ2-1, with D perhaps TRBD2 (6 bases). The CDR3 covers 15 residues. The ends were cut back, 4 bases at V and 10 bases at J, with 20 bases in the middle. The germline CDR1 and CDR2 sequences are LGHDT and YNNKEL (reference sequence). CDR3 protein: CASSLAVGPREEQFF. DNA for the CDR3: TGTGCCAGCAGCCTGGCGGTGGGTCCCCGGGAGGAGCAGTTCTTC.

J is TRBJ2-3 and V is TRBV18; 7 bases are shared with TRBD2. This CDR3 is built from 14 residues. V lost 4 bases to trimming and J lost 4 bases; unmatched junction nucleotides: 5. Germline loops: CDR1 KGHSH, CDR2 LQKENI. In nucleotides, the CDR3 is TGTGCCAGCTCACGAAGCGGGATGGCAGATACGCAGTATTTT. It translates to CASSRSGMADTQYF.

This rearrangement joins TRBV27 to TRBJ1-3; 8 nucleotides agree with TRBD1. CDR1 MNHEY and CDR2 SMNVEV come from the germline V gene (reference sequence). V was clipped by 10 bases and J by 5 bases; unmatched bases: 13. This CDR3 spans 15 amino acids. This CDR3 reads CATLDGQGLRNTIYF. DNA for the CDR3: TGTGCCACCTTAGACGGACAGGGCCTCCGAAACACCATATATTTT.

V gene TRBV3-1 (or the pseudogene TRBV3-2) combines with J gene TRBJ2-7; D is undetermined. The CDR3 is made up of 15 amino acids. With 1 base removed from V and 2 bases from J, the gap between germline ends came to 12 bases. In germline, CDR1 is LGHDT, CDR2 YNNKEL (reference sequence). The CDR3, as DNA: TGTGCCAGCAGCCAAGGACGAGGATCACCCTACGAGCAGTACTTC. Its protein is CASSQGRGSPYEQYF.

V is TRBV2 and J is TRBJ1-2; 12 bases align to TRBD1. Germline lookup yields CDR1 SNHLY and CDR2 FYNNEI. Germline trimming cut 7 bases from V and 5 bases from J; bases unmatched to any gene: 17. This CDR3 region has 18 residues. CDR3 amino acids: CASNNWGTGGAEGYGYTF. CDR3 DNA sequence: TGTGCCAGCAACAACTGGGGGACAGGGGGCGCGGAGGGATATGGCTACACCTTC.